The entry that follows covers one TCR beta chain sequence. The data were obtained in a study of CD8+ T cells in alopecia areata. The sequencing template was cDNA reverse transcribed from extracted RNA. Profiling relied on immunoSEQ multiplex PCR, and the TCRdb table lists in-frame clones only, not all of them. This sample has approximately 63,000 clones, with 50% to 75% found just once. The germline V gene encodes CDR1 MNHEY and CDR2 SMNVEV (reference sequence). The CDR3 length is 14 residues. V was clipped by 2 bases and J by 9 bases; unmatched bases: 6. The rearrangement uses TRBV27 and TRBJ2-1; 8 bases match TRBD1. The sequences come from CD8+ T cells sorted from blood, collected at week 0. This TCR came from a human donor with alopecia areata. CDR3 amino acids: CASSLQGAPPEQFF. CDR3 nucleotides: TGTGCCAGCAGTTTACAGGGGGCGCCCCCTGAGCAGTTCTTC.